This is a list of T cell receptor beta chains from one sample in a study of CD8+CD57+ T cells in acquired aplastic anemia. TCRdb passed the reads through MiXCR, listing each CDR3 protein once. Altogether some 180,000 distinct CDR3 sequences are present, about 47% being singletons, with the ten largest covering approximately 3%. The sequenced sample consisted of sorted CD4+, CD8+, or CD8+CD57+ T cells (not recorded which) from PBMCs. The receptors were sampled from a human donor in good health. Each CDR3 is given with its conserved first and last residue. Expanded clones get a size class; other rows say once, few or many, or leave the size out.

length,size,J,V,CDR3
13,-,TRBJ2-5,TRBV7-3,CASSPHPQETQYF
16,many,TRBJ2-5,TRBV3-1,CASSDRDRGNQETQYF
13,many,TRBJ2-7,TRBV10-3,CAIRDRAVNEQYF
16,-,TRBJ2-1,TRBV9,CASSVEGDHSYNEQFF
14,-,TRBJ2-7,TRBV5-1,CASSYRGENYEQYF
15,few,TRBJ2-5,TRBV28,CASTLSTEIKETQYF
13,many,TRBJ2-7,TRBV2,CASKGQGLGEQYF
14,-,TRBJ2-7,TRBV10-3,CAISERGSIHEQYF
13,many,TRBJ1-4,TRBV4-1,CASSQRENEKLFF
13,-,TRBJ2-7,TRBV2,CASSRKTGNEQYF
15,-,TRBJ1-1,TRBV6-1,CASSAEVGLPTEAFF
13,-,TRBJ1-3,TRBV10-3,CAILVGSGNTIYF
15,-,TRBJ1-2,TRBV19,CASSIPWDSNYGYTF
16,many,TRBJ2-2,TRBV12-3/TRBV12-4,CASTLRLAGATGELFF
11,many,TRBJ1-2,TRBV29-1,CSVGTGGGYTF
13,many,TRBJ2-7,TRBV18,CASSPPSSYEQYF
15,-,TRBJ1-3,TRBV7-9,CARSRDGGSGNTIYF
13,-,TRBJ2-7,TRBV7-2,CASSLALVYEQYF
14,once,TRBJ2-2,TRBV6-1,CASSQSRGPGKLFF
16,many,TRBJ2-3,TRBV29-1,CSVPPSGRLRTDTQYF
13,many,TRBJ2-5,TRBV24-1,CATNDGSQETQYF
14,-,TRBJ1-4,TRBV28,CASRTGLSNEKLFF
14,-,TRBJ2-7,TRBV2,CASGWTSGGYEQYF
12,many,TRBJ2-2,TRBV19,CASRGVGGGLFF
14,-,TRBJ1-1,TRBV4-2,CASTRVRGQGEAFF
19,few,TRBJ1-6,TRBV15,CATSRFLGSRDRGNSPLHF
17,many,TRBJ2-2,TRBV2,CASRELAGGPNTGELFF
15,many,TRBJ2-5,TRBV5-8,CASSGAGVRQETQYF
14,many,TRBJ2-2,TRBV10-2,CASTGAPGTGELFF
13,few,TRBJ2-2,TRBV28,CASNEGNTGELFF
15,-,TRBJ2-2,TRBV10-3,CATLPDRTNTGELFF
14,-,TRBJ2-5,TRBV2,CTSSGTSGSETQYF
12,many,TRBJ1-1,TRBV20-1,CGSGQLNTEAFF
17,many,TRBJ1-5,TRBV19,CASSQRTGRYSNQPQHF
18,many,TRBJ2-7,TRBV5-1,CASSRNGVGGGVSYEQYF
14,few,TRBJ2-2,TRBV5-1,CASSWGGNTGELFF
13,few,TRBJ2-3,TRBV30,CAGEPGQTDTQYF
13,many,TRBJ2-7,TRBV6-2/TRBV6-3,CASSLQGVHEQYF
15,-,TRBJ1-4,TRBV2,CASRDTGGTNEKLFF
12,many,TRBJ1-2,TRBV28,CASSLRGYGYTF
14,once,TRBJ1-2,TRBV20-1,CSVQVQGASEGYTF
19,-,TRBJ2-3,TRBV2,CASSVRKGFSGRYTDTQYF
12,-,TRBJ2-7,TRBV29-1,CSVVVRAYEQYF
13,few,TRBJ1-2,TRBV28,CASSVDRIRGYTF
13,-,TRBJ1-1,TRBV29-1,CSVPGSMSTEAFF
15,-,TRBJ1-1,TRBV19,CASSERQSRWNEAFF